The text below deals with one T cell receptor (beta chain). This entry comes from a study of blood T cell repertoires in COVID-19. The CDR3 totals 17 residues. J lost 4 bases, V lost 5 bases, and 11 bases had no gene match. The germline V gene has CDR1 SEHNR and CDR2 FQNEAQ (reference sequence). Authors' analysis steps: Reference gene primer amplification gave estimated nucleated cell counts. TCRdb's table, derived via immunoSEQ multiplex PCR, lists solely in-frame clones and lacks some. The V and J calls and clone size were taken over from that table, and D and trimming were inferred from the DNA. Among 95,000 to 150,000 clones listed, more than 70% were seen once.

The gene calls are TRBV7-9 and TRBJ2-1; 10 nucleotides agree with TRBD2. The source material was peripheral blood. This TCR was sampled from a woman at least 80 years old with COVID-19, enrolled during active disease. The CDR3 DNA follows: TGTGCCAGCAGCCCCGGACTAGCGGATAATAAGTACAATGAGCAGTTCTTC. Amino acids: CASSPGLADNKYNEQFF.